This is a list of T cell receptor beta chains from one sample in a study of T cell responses to AZD1222 COVID-19 vaccine. Only in-frame clones appear in the TCRdb table, and some are missing; sequencing was by immunoSEQ multiplex PCR. The sample lists more than 100,000 clones, over 75% occurring once. Sequenced here: peripheral blood, sampled on day 0 of AZD1222 vaccination. All receptors derive from an adult in good health. Both conserved end residues are part of each CDR3. Each record gives: J gene, clone size, D gene, V gene, CDR3 DNA, CDR3 protein. The D gene is left open where the match is weak. Expanded clones are given a class, and other clones once, few, many or no size at all.

j_gene: TRBJ1-5
abundance: -
d_gene: -
v_gene: TRBV27
CDR3nt: TGTGCCAGCAGTTCTTGGGTCAGCAATCAGCCCCAGCATTTT
CDR3aa: CASSSWVSNQPQHF

j_gene: TRBJ1-1
abundance: -
d_gene: TRBD1
v_gene: TRBV5-4
CDR3nt: TGTGCCAGCAAACAGGGACAGGCCGTAACTGAAGCTTTCTTT
CDR3aa: CASKQGQAVTEAFF

j_gene: TRBJ1-6
abundance: -
d_gene: -
v_gene: TRBV15
CDR3nt: TGTGCCACCAGCAGAGATCCGGGGGACCTCACGGTTGGGGCCCTCCACTTT
CDR3aa: CATSRDPGDLTVGALHF

j_gene: TRBJ2-3
abundance: -
d_gene: -
v_gene: TRBV19
CDR3nt: TGTGCCAGTAGTATGGCTAGCAGAAACACAGATACGCAGTATTTT
CDR3aa: CASSMASRNTDTQYF

j_gene: TRBJ2-5
abundance: -
d_gene: -
v_gene: TRBV6-2/TRBV6-3
CDR3nt: TGTGCCAGCAGTTACCCCACTTCAGTCCAAGAGACCCAGTACTTC
CDR3aa: CASSYPTSVQETQYF

j_gene: TRBJ2-3
abundance: once
d_gene: -
v_gene: TRBV5-4
CDR3nt: TGTGCCAGCAGTTCACGGACAGAGGGAGATACGCAGTATTTT
CDR3aa: CASSSRTEGDTQYF

j_gene: TRBJ1-2
abundance: few
d_gene: -
v_gene: TRBV30
CDR3nt: TGTGCCTGGAGTTCGGGCCAGAGCTATGGCTACACCTTC
CDR3aa: CAWSSGQSYGYTF

j_gene: TRBJ2-5
abundance: -
d_gene: -
v_gene: TRBV10-1
CDR3nt: TGCGCCAGCAGTGAGCCGTCAGGTGGGGAGACCCAGTACTTC
CDR3aa: CASSEPSGGETQYF

j_gene: TRBJ2-3
abundance: -
d_gene: TRBD2
v_gene: TRBV5-1
CDR3nt: TGCGCCAGCAGCGAAGGGACTAGCGGGCCCCCAGGTACGCAGTATTTT
CDR3aa: CASSEGTSGPPGTQYF

j_gene: TRBJ1-2
abundance: few
d_gene: TRBD1
v_gene: TRBV2
CDR3nt: TGTGCCAGCAGGACAGGGTCGATGTCCCTAAGTTATGGCTACACCTTC
CDR3aa: CASRTGSMSLSYGYTF

j_gene: TRBJ2-7
abundance: -
d_gene: -
v_gene: TRBV7-6
CDR3nt: TGTGCCAGCAGCTTAGACCCTAGTGGCGAGCAGTACTTC
CDR3aa: CASSLDPSGEQYF

j_gene: TRBJ1-2
abundance: -
d_gene: -
v_gene: TRBV7-9
CDR3nt: TGTGCCAGCATTGATACGGGTATTGGCTATGGCTACACCTTC
CDR3aa: CASIDTGIGYGYTF

j_gene: TRBJ1-5
abundance: -
d_gene: -
v_gene: TRBV21-1
CDR3nt: TGTGCCAGCACCCCCGGGACAGGGAAACAGCCCCAGCATTTT
CDR3aa: CASTPGTGKQPQHF

j_gene: TRBJ1-4
abundance: -
d_gene: -
v_gene: TRBV30
CDR3nt: TGTGCCTGGAGTGGTCAGGCGCCAAATGAAAAACTGTTTTTT
CDR3aa: CAWSGQAPNEKLFF

j_gene: TRBJ2-1
abundance: -
d_gene: -
v_gene: TRBV24-1
CDR3nt: TGTGCCACCAGTACCCCCGTCGGGGGTGGGACTCACAATGAGCAGTTCTTC
CDR3aa: CATSTPVGGGTHNEQFF

j_gene: TRBJ2-7
abundance: -
d_gene: TRBD2
v_gene: TRBV7-2
CDR3nt: TGTGCCAGCAGCCTGACTAGCGGGAGCACCTACGAGCAGTACTTC
CDR3aa: CASSLTSGSTYEQYF

j_gene: TRBJ1-4
abundance: -
d_gene: -
v_gene: TRBV10-2
CDR3nt: TGCGCCAGCACCCCAGTCGCAACTAATGAAAAACTGTTTTTT
CDR3aa: CASTPVATNEKLFF

j_gene: TRBJ1-3
abundance: -
d_gene: -
v_gene: TRBV7-8
CDR3nt: TGTGCCAGCAGCTTACCCGAGGTCAACACCATATATTTT
CDR3aa: CASSLPEVNTIYF

j_gene: TRBJ1-6
abundance: -
d_gene: TRBD1
v_gene: TRBV6-4
CDR3nt: TGTGCCAGCCGGCTGGACAGGGGAGTGGGTTCACCCCTCCACTTT
CDR3aa: CASRLDRGVGSPLHF

j_gene: TRBJ2-5
abundance: -
d_gene: TRBD2
v_gene: TRBV3-1/TRBV3-2
CDR3nt: TGTGCCAGCAGCCAAGGGGGAAGTAGCGGGAGGGAGACCCAGTACTTC
CDR3aa: CASSQGGSSGRETQYF

j_gene: TRBJ2-7
abundance: -
d_gene: -
v_gene: TRBV7-7
CDR3nt: TGTGCCAGCAGCCGGACACCGGAGTCCAGCGAGCAGTACTTC
CDR3aa: CASSRTPESSEQYF